Listed here are 9 T cell receptor beta chains from one sample, sequenced in a study of cytomegalovirus exposure and HLA in healthy donors. The study ran its PCR with 60 Vbeta and 13 Jbeta primers. The data were produced by immunoSEQ multiplex PCR, yet TCRdb's version contains in-frame clones alone and is incomplete. The top ten hold roughly 2% of the sample, which has about 130,000 clones, around four fifths seen once. Source material: PBMCs. The receptors shown here come from a woman aged 35 to 49 in good health and CMV-seropositive.

V and J are TRBV18 and TRBJ2-2; 8 nucleotides line up with TRBD1. This CDR3 contains 14 residues. CDR1 and CDR2 (germline): KGHSH, LQKENI. Trimming removed 3 bases from V and 4 bases from J; junction bases left unmatched: 1. CDR3 amino acids: CASSPQGATGELFF. CDR3 sequence (DNA): TGTGCCAGCTCACCCCAGGGGGCCACCGGGGAGCTGTTTTTT.

This clone was picked up a small number of times. This rearrangement joins TRBV7-2 to TRBJ2-1; tentative D call: TRBD2 (6 bases). Germline V gene lookup returns CDR1 SGHTA and CDR2 FQGNSA. V was shortened by 5 bases and J by 9 bases, with 17 bases between the two germline ends. The CDR3 sequence is 14 residues long. CDR3 bases: TGTGCCAGCAGCGCAAACGCCGGGGGAGGTGAGCAGTTCTTC. It yields the protein CASSANAGGGEQFF.

Only a few counts were recorded for this clone. The V and J genes are TRBV27 and TRBJ2-1; D perhaps matches TRBD2 (7 bases). CDR1 is MNHEY and CDR2 is SMNVEV in the germline V gene (reference sequence). V gave up 4 bases and J gave up 8 bases, with 18 bases separating them. The CDR3 runs to 15 residues. CDR3 sequence: CASSYEGRGIDEQFF. CDR3 in DNA: TGTGCCAGCAGTTACGAGGGGAGGGGGATCGATGAGCAGTTCTTC.

The chain employs TRBV16 and TRBJ1-5; D unclear. The CDR3 spans 13 residues. The V gene lost 0 bases and the J gene lost 2 bases, with 2 bases spanning the gap. The germline V gene has CDR1 KGHSY and CDR2 FQNENV. CDR3 sequence: CASSQSGNQPQHF. In DNA, the CDR3 is TGTGCCAGCAGCCAATCCGGCAATCAGCCCCAGCATTTT.

This rearrangement joins TRBV6-1 to TRBJ2-6; 8 bases line up with TRBD1. The germline V gene has CDR1 MNHNS and CDR2 SASEGT. The CDR3 extends over 15 amino acids. With 7 bases clipped from V and 2 bases from J, the junction kept 4 bases outside the gene matches. This CDR3 is CASKGQATGANVLTF. Written as DNA, the CDR3 is TGTGCCAGCAAGGGACAGGCGACTGGGGCCAACGTCCTGACTTTC.

The chain uses TRBV28 and TRBJ2-7; D is unclear. The germline V gene encodes CDR1 MDHEN and CDR2 SYDVKM. The CDR3 extends over 12 amino acids. V gave up 5 bases and J gave up 6 bases, with 11 bases separating them. The CDR3 protein is CASSLLYSEQYF. The CDR3 region has the DNA TGTGCCAGCAGTCTCCTCTATTCCGAGCAGTACTTC.

The chain links TRBV7-2 to TRBJ2-5, with 9 bases that match TRBD1. CDR3 size: 14 residues. CDR1 is SGHTA, CDR2 FQGNSA, per germline. The ends lost 5 bases at V and 1 base at J; junction bases unmatched: 2. CDR3 nucleotides: TGTGCCAGCAGCCGGGACAGGGCCCAAGAGACCCAGTACTTC. Its protein is CASSRDRAQETQYF.

This sequence joins TRBV7-2 and TRBJ1-5, with a weak D call TRBD1 (5 bases). The CDR3 sequence is 14 residues long. The V gene's germline CDR1 is SGHTA and CDR2 FQGNSA. Trimming cost V 1 base and J 6 bases, with 10 bases left between them. CDR3 coding DNA: TGTGCCAGCAGCTTAGGGGGCGGGAGTCAGCCCCAGCATTTT. Protein: CASSLGGGSQPQHF.

The J gene is TRBJ2-3, the V gene TRBV28, with unresolved D. CDR3 length equals 11 residues. With 8 bases removed from V and 5 bases from J, the gap between germline ends came to 8 bases. Looked up from germline, CDR1 is MDHEN and CDR2 is SYDVKM. CDR3 DNA sequence: TGTGCCAGCCAAACAGAAGATACGCAGTATTTT. Its protein is CASQTEDTQYF.